This T cell receptor (beta chain) was identified during a study of cytomegalovirus exposure and HLA in healthy donors. Turning to the study itself: There were approximately 80 million unique TCRs (from HLA-typed donors) in an early data release.

The PCR was carried out with 60 Vbeta primers and 13 Jbeta primers. Sequencing was performed with immunoSEQ multiplex PCR; in TCRdb, only in-frame clones are kept and a portion is missing. The data show 100,000 to 150,000 clones, over 80% seen once. This TCR was sampled from a middle-aged man in good health and CMV-seronegative. Material for sequencing was PBMCs.

CDR3 in amino acids: CASSLVVSVGGLSTDTQYF. DNA of the CDR3: TGTGCCAGCAGCTTAGTGGTTTCTGTCGGAGGGCTAAGCACAGATACGCAGTATTTT. The chain joins TRBV7-9 to TRBJ2-3; the D gene is possibly TRBD2 (6 bases). The germline V and J ends were trimmed by 1 base and 0 bases, with 20 bases remaining between them. CDR3 length: 19 residues. Germline V gives CDR1 SEHNR, CDR2 FQNEAQ (reference sequence).